The clone carrying this TCR beta chain came up once. Its antigen is unknown. This sample stems from a study of cytomegalovirus exposure and HLA in healthy donors. Whole-study context: A data release that came early held 80 million to 95 million unique TCRs from HLA-typed donors. Overall study findings and caveats: Sequences of the TCR beta chain were said to predict the HLA-A and HLA-B alleles of most subjects accurately. V segments that were indistinguishable, TRBV6-2 and TRBV6-3 among them, were omitted from analysis.

Nominal health characterized the donors when sampled, though unrecorded immune exposures were likely. Trimming pared 1 base from V and 5 bases from J, leaving 17 bases between. This CDR3 has 16 amino acids. Germline lookup yields CDR1 SGHVS and CDR2 FNYEAQ. The PCR was carried out with 60 Vbeta primers and 13 Jbeta primers. Clones were read by immunoSEQ multiplex PCR, and TCRdb kept only the in-frame ones, dropping some. The sample lists more than 100,000 clones; about 87% were seen once. The chain is built from TRBV7-6 and TRBJ2-5; D unresolved. The TCR was taken from a woman in her 30s in good health and CMV-seronegative. The sample consisted of PBMCs. Here the CDR3 reads CASSLDWAVSMETQYF. CDR3 nucleotides: TGTGCCAGCAGCTTAGATTGGGCAGTATCCATGGAGACCCAGTACTTC.